Following are 25 T cell receptor beta chains from one sample sequenced in a study of identical twins. TCRdb reprocessed the 5' RACE reads with MiXCR, giving one entry per CDR3 protein. The repertoire consists of more than 1.5 million distinct CDR3 sequences, with roughly 35% occurring once and the leading ten covering approximately 0.25%. Sequencing was performed on cord blood. All receptors come from a newborn girl in good health.

The rearrangement joins TRBV4-1 to TRBJ1-2, with D perhaps matching TRBD1 (5 bases). CDR3 length equals 14 residues. The germline gives CDR1 MGHRA, CDR2 YSYEKL. Trimming shortened V by 4 bases and J by 4 bases, and 13 bases separated the two germline ends. DNA of the CDR3: TGCGCCAGCAGCCCGGGGACGTCGGTCTATGGCTACACCTTC. It yields the protein CASSPGTSVYGYTF.

This clonotype was seen only a few times. The genes are TRBV6-5 and TRBJ1-5, with TRBD1 matching 12 bases. There are 15 residues in the CDR3. CDR1 and CDR2 (germline): MNHEY, SVGAGI. J lost 6 bases, V lost 5 bases, and 5 bases had no gene match. CDR3 in amino acids: CASSPGQGAVQPQHF. The CDR3 DNA sequence: TGTGCCAGCAGTCCGGGACAGGGGGCAGTTCAGCCCCAGCATTTT.

In DNA form, the CDR3 reads TGTGCCAGCAGTTGGGGGGAGACTGAAGCTTTCTTT. It encodes CASSWGETEAFF. This chain joins TRBV6-5 and TRBJ1-1, with D possibly matching TRBD1 (5 bases). V lost 4 bases, J lost 5 bases, and 8 bases lay in between. Germline V gene data show CDR1 as MNHEY and CDR2 as SVGAGI. The length of the CDR3 is 12 residues.

This clonotype occurred a few times. J is TRBJ2-1 and V is TRBV20-1; 10 nucleotides match TRBD2. The length of the CDR3 is 15 residues. Germline values: CDR1 DFQATT, CDR2 SNEGSKA (reference sequence). Trimming took 3 bases from V and 4 from J; bases not matched to a gene: 6. CDR3 sequence: CSARNPLAGYNEQFF. CDR3 nucleotide sequence: TGCAGTGCTAGGAACCCACTAGCGGGGTACAATGAGCAGTTCTTC.

This rearrangement joins TRBV20-1 to TRBJ2-7; the D gene is possibly TRBD2 (5 bases). CDR1 is DFQATT and CDR2 is SNEGSKA in the germline V gene (reference sequence). CDR3 length: 12 residues. The V gene lost 6 bases and the J gene lost 0 bases, with 9 bases spanning the gap. The CDR3 nucleotides are TGCAGTGCCGAGCGGTACTCCTACGAGCAGTACTTC. The encoded protein is CSAERYSYEQYF.

The chain couples TRBV27 to TRBJ2-1; TRBD2 aligns across 9 bases. The CDR3 loop spans 13 amino acids. CDR1 and CDR2 (germline): MNHEY, SMNVEV (reference sequence). V lost 4 bases and J lost 9; bases outside the gene matches: 4. In DNA form, the CDR3 reads TGTGCCAGCAGTTCTAGCGGGATTATTGAGCAGTTCTTC. This gives the protein CASSSSGIIEQFF.

This clonotype has only a few counts. The chain links TRBV29-1 to TRBJ1-5, with D perhaps TRBD1 (5 bases). Germline loops: CDR1 SQVTM, CDR2 ANQGSEA. This CDR3 contains 13 residues. Trimming cost V 5 bases and J 5 bases, with 13 bases left between them. The DNA for the CDR3 is TGCAGCGTTTCTGGGGGACCTGATCAGCCCCAGCATTTT. Protein sequence: CSVSGGPDQPQHF.

V is TRBV18 and J is TRBJ2-3; TRBD2 matches at 11 bases. CDR3 length: 15 amino acids. Unmatched junction bases numbered 5, after V lost 8 bases and J lost 1 base. Germline V lookup: CDR1 KGHSH, CDR2 LQKENI. The CDR3, as DNA: TGTGCCAGCACGGGACTAGCGGTTCGCACAGATACGCAGTATTTT. Translated, it gives CASTGLAVRTDTQYF.

With respect to this clonotype: Mismatch with germline at one junction end may stem from a read error. The V and J genes are TRBV10-3 and TRBJ1-2, with D possibly matching TRBD1 (6 bases). The germline V gene has CDR1 ENHRY and CDR2 SYGVKD. CDR3 length: 16 residues. The CDR3 region is CAIGERAGEWNYGYTF. The CDR3 DNA is TGTGCCATCGGTGAGAGGGCAGGGGAATGGAACTATGGCTACACCTTC.

The chain joins TRBV28 to TRBJ2-7; the D gene is possibly TRBD2 (6 bases). This CDR3 region has 12 residues. Germline-derived CDR1 and CDR2 are MDHEN and SYDVKM. Trimming shortened V by 6 bases and J by 5 bases, and 11 bases separated the two germline ends. This chain's CDR3 is CASRDWGDEQYF. The CDR3 coding sequence is TGTGCCAGCAGGGACTGGGGGGACGAGCAGTACTTC.

The genes are TRBV20-1 and TRBJ2-3; 7 nucleotides line up with TRBD2. Germline CDR1 is DFQATT and CDR2 is SNEGSKA (reference sequence). The CDR3 is 18 amino acids. The V gene end was trimmed by 6 bases and the J gene end by 2 bases; junction bases not matched to a gene: 20. The CDR3: CSASGAATLNHSTDTQYF. Written as DNA, the CDR3 is TGCAGTGCCAGCGGGGCCGCGACCCTGAACCACTCCACAGATACGCAGTATTTT.

This chain uses TRBV2 with TRBJ2-3, with D unclear. V was pared by 7 bases and J by 5 bases, with 7 bases between. Germline lookup yields CDR1 SNHLY and CDR2 FYNNEI. The CDR3 has 11 residues. In DNA, the CDR3 is TGTGCCAGCAAAAAGCGAGATACGCAGTATTTT. Translation gives CASKKRDTQYF.

This clonotype has a handful of counts. CDR3 sequence: CASSWVGTSGAPNIQYF. The CDR3 DNA reads TGCGCCAGCAGCTGGGTCGGCACTAGCGGGGCGCCAAACATTCAGTACTTC. The chain couples TRBV5-1 to TRBJ2-4, with 10 nucleotides matching TRBD2. The CDR3 is 17 residues long. CDR1 is SGHRS, CDR2 YFSETQ, per germline. Unmatched junction bases numbered 12, after V lost 3 bases and J lost 6 bases. Together with reference TRBV5-1 and TRBJ2-4, the CDR3 gives the full variable domain: KAGVTQTPRYLIKTRGQQVTLSCSPISGHRSVSWYQQTPGQGLQFLFEYFSETQRNKGNFPGRFSGRQFSNSRSEMNVSTLELGDSALYLCASSWVGTSGAPNIQYFGAGTRLSVL.

The rearrangement uses TRBV12-3 or TRBV12-4 and TRBJ2-1; possibly TRBD1 for D (5 bases). The V gene lost 2 bases and the J gene lost 6 bases, with 14 bases spanning the gap. The CDR3 is made up of 15 amino acids. The CDR3 sequence is CASSLPGRERNEQFF. The CDR3 region has the DNA TGTGCCAGCAGTTTACCCGGCAGGGAACGCAATGAGCAGTTCTTC.

The chain couples TRBV28 to TRBJ1-2, with D possibly TRBD1 on 5 matching bases. The CDR3 sequence is 16 residues long. In germline, CDR1 is MDHEN, CDR2 SYDVKM. The V gene lost 5 bases and the J gene lost 8 bases, with 24 bases spanning the gap. Here the CDR3 DNA reads TGTGCCAGCAGTGTGAGCTCCTCAGGGAGCGTTAACGGCTACACCTTC. Translating it yields CASSVSSSGSVNGYTF.

The chain is built from TRBV3-1 and TRBJ2-1, with 11 bases matching TRBD2. The CDR3 consists of 17 residues. V trimming: 0 bases; J trimming: 4 bases; junction bases outside the gene matches: 5. Germline CDR1 is LGHDT and CDR2 is YNNKEL (reference sequence). The CDR3, as DNA: TGTGCCAGCAGCCAAGATCTCGCTAGCGGGGGGTACAATGAGCAGTTCTTC. Protein product: CASSQDLASGGYNEQFF.

This clonotype turned up a few times. In DNA form, the CDR3 reads TGTGCCACCAGCAGAGATGGGGGTACCGTGGGTGAGCAGTACTTC. It specifies CATSRDGGTVGEQYF. This chain links TRBV15 with TRBJ2-5; tentatively, D is TRBD1 or TRBD2 (5 bases each). V was trimmed by 0 bases and J by 11 bases, leaving 19 bases between them. Germline assignment: CDR1 LNHNV and CDR2 YYDKDF (reference sequence). This CDR3 is 15 amino acids long.

There are many counts of this clonotype. J is TRBJ1-5 and V is TRBV7-2; D not resolved. This CDR3 contains 13 residues. Germline V gene sequence: CDR1 SGHTA, CDR2 FQGNSA. The germline V and J ends were trimmed by 8 bases and 5 bases, with 13 bases remaining between them. CDR3 sequence reads: CASSPAGYQPQHF. CDR3 DNA sequence: TGTGCCAGCTCCCCAGCGGGGTATCAGCCCCAGCATTTT.

This clonotype was counted a single time. The chain is built from TRBV7-2 and TRBJ2-5; 7 bases line up with TRBD2. The J call could be wrong; TRBJ2-7 is a better fit for the DNA end. The germline V gene encodes CDR1 SGHTA and CDR2 FQGNSA. The CDR3 is 14 amino acids. For the CDR3, the DNA is TGTGCCAGCAGCACGCGACTAGCACTCGACGAGCAGTACTTC. Its protein is CASSTRLALDEQYF.

This clonotype appeared a few times. The chain uses TRBV12-3 or TRBV12-4 and TRBJ1-4, with D unresolved. The V gene lost 9 bases and the J gene lost 2 bases, with 28 bases spanning the gap. The CDR3 sequence is 19 residues long. The CDR3 loop reads CASSPRAASFTRTNEKLFF. In nucleotides, the CDR3 is TGTGCCAGTTCTCCTAGGGCAGCCTCATTTACGCGGACTAATGAAAAACTGTTTTTT.

This clonotype was seen once. The rearrangement uses TRBV24-1 and TRBJ2-7; 8 bases map to TRBD1. This CDR3 contains 16 residues. Germline lookup yields CDR1 KGHDR and CDR2 SFDVKD. After removal of 4 bases from V and 3 bases from J, the junction contained 10 bases not matched to a gene. The CDR3 loop is CATSDKTGAPFYEQYF. Written as DNA, the CDR3 is TGTGCCACCAGTGACAAGACAGGGGCACCATTCTACGAGCAGTACTTC.

This clonotype was seen a few times. The chain is built from TRBV5-5 and TRBJ1-2; 10 bases match TRBD1. J gave up 0 bases and V 3 bases, and 5 bases lay outside the gene matches. The CDR3 has 16 residues. Germline lookup yields CDR1 SGHKS and CDR2 YYEKEE (reference sequence). In DNA, the CDR3 is TGTGCCAGCAGCTGGGACAGGGGTACCTCTAACTATGGCTACACCTTC. Residues: CASSWDRGTSNYGYTF.

A few counts support this clonotype. This chain links TRBV4-2 with TRBJ2-4; D is unclear. Judging by the DNA end, TRBJ2-7 fits better; the J call may be wrong. The CDR3 runs to 15 residues. CDR1 is LGHNA, CDR2 YNFKEQ, per germline. The DNA for the CDR3 is TGTGCCAGCAGCCAAGATCGGATAGAGGACCTCGAGCAGTACTTC. This translates into CASSQDRIEDLEQYF.

The gene calls are TRBV12-3 or TRBV12-4 and TRBJ2-1; the D gene is possibly TRBD1 (5 bases). The end of the DNA fits TRBJ2-7 better, so the J call may be wrong. This CDR3 has 15 residues. The CDR3 sequence: CASSLQQVLYNEQYF. CDR3 DNA sequence: TGTGCCAGCAGTTTGCAACAGGTCTTATACAATGAGCAGTACTTC.

The chain employs TRBV12-3 or TRBV12-4 and TRBJ2-7, with D possibly matching TRBD2 (6 bases). The CDR3 is 17 amino acids. Trimming pared 2 bases from V and 0 bases from J, leaving 17 bases between. This CDR3 reads CASSLWGWAGSSYEQYF. The CDR3 DNA is TGTGCCAGCAGTTTATGGGGTTGGGCGGGGAGCTCCTACGAGCAGTACTTC.